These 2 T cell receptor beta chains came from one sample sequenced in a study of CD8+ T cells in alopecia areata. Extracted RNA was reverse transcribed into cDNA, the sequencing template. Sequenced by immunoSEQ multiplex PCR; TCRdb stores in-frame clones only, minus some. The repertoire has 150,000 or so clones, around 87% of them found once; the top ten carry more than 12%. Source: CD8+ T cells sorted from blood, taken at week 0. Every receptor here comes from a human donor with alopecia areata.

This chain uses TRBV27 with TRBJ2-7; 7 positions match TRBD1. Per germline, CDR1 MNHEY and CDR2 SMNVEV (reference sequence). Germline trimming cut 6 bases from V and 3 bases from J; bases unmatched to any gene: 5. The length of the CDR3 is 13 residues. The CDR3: CASSQGDRYEQYF. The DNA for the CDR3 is TGTGCCAGCAGCCAGGGGGATCGCTACGAGCAGTACTTC.

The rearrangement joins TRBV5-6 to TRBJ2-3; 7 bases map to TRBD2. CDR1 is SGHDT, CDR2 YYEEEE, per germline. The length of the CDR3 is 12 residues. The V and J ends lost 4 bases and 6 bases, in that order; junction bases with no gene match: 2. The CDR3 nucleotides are TGTGCCAGCAGCCCGACTAGCGATACGCAGTATTTT. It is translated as CASSPTSDTQYF.